This T cell receptor (beta chain) was observed in a study of OX40 agonist ivuxolimab in advanced cancers. Study details: Ivuxolimab, an antibody that agonizes OX40 (CD134), was administered to the patients.

Per the germline V gene, CDR1 is DFQATT and CDR2 is SNEGSKA (reference sequence). The CDR3 runs 11 residues. Measured with immunoSEQ multiplex PCR; TCRdb has only the in-frame clones, and not every one. The data show around 16,000 clones, 75% to 90% seen once. The genes are TRBV20-1 and TRBJ2-1, with TRBD2 identical over 8 bases. The sample consisted of CD4+ or CD8+ T cells sorted from blood, taken in a trial of the OX40 agonist ivuxolimab. The TCR comes from an adult with an advanced solid tumor such as melanoma, head and neck, liver or kidney cancer. CDR3 bases: TGCAGGGTAGCGGGACCCAATGAGCAGTTCTTC. Protein: CRVAGPNEQFF.